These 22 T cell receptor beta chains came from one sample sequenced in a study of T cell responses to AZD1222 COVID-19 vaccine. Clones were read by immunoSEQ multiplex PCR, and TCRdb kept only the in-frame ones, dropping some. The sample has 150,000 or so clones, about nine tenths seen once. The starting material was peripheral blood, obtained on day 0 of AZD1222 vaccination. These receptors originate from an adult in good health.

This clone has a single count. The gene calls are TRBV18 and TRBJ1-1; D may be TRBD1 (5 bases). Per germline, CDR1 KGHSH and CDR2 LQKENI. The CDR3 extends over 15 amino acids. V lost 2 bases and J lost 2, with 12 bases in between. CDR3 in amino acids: CASSPDQGSNTEAFF. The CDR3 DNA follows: TGTGCCAGCTCACCAGATCAGGGAAGCAACACTGAAGCTTTCTTT.

The CDR3 loop is CASSPRQGSYNEQFF. The CDR3 coding sequence is TGTGCCAGCAGCCCCCGGCAGGGCTCCTACAATGAGCAGTTCTTC. The chain is built from TRBV7-2 and TRBJ2-1; D perhaps matches TRBD1 (5 bases). Germline lookup yields CDR1 SGHTA and CDR2 FQGNSA. Trimming took 5 bases from V and 0 from J, leaving 11 bases between them. There are 15 residues in the CDR3. The whole variable domain, remainder taken from reference TRBV7-2 and TRBJ2-1, is GAGVSQSPSNKVTEKGKDVELRCDPISGHTALYWYRQSLGQGLEFLIYFQGNSAPDKSGLPSDRFSAERTGGSVSTLTIQRTQQEDSAVYLCASSPRQGSYNEQFFGPGTRLTVL.

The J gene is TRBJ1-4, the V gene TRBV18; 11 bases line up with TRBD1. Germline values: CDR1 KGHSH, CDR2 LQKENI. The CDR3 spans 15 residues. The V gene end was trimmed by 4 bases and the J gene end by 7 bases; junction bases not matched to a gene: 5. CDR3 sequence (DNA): TGTGCCAGCTCACTAGGACAGGGGGCGAGTGAAAAACTGTTTTTT. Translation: CASSLGQGASEKLFF.

The CDR3: CASSFKSGSPLHF. The CDR3 coding sequence is TGTGCCAGCAGCTTCAAGAGCGGCTCACCCCTCCACTTT. The chain joins TRBV7-3 to TRBJ1-6; D ambiguous. This CDR3 region has 13 residues. V was trimmed by 3 bases and J by 10 bases, leaving 10 bases between them. The germline CDR1 and CDR2 sequences are SGHTA and FQGTGA.

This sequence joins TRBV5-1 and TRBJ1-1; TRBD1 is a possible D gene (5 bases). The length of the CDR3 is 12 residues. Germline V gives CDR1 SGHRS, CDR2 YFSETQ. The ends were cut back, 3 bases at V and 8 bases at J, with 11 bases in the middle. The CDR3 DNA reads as TGCGCCAGCAGCTCGCAGGGAGGGGAAGCTTTCTTT. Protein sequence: CASSSQGGEAFF.

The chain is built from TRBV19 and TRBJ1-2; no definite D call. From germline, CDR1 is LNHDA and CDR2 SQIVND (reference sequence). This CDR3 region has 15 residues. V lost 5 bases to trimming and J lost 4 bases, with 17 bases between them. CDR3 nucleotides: TGTGCCAGTAGTCTAAGACAAGACCGCAGCTATGGCTACACCTTC. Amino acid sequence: CASSLRQDRSYGYTF.

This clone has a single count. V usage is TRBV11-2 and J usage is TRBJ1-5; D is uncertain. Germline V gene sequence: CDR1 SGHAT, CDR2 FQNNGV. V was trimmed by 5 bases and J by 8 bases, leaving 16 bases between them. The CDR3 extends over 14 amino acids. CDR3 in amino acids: CASSPQPSGEPQHF. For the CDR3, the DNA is TGTGCCAGCAGCCCCCAACCCTCCGGCGAGCCCCAGCATTTT.

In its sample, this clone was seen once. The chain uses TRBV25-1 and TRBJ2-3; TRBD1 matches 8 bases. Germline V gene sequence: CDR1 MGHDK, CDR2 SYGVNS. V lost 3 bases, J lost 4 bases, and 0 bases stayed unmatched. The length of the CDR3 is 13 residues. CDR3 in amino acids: CASSETGADTQYF. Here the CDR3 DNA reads TGTGCCAGCAGTGAGACAGGGGCAGATACGCAGTATTTT.

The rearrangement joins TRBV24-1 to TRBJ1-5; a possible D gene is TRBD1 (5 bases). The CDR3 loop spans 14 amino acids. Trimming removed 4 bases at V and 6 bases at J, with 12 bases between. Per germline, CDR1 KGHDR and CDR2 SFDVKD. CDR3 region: CATSEEGFVQPQHF. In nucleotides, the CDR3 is TGTGCCACCAGTGAGGAGGGGTTCGTTCAGCCCCAGCATTTT.

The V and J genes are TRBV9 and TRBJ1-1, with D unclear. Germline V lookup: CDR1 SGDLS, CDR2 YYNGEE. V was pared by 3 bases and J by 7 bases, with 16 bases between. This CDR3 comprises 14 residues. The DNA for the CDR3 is TGTGCCAGCAGCGCCCCCGGACGGTTCAGTGAAGCTTTCTTT. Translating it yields CASSAPGRFSEAFF.

CDR3 protein: CAWSFDSGNQPQHF. Written as DNA, the CDR3 is TGTGCCTGGAGTTTCGACTCGGGCAATCAGCCCCAGCATTTT. This chain joins TRBV30 and TRBJ1-5; no clear D. Deletions cut 2 bases from V and 2 bases from J, with 10 bases between. CDR1 and CDR2 from the germline V gene are GTSNPN and SVGIG (reference sequence). This CDR3 is 14 amino acids long. Using reference TRBV30 and TRBJ1-5 for the parts outside the CDR3, the full variable domain is SQTIHQWPATLVQPVGSPLSLECTVEGTSNPNLYWYRQAAGRGLQLLFYSVGIGQISSEVPQNLSASRPQDRQFILSSKKLLLSDSGFYLCAWSFDSGNQPQHFGDGTRLSIL.

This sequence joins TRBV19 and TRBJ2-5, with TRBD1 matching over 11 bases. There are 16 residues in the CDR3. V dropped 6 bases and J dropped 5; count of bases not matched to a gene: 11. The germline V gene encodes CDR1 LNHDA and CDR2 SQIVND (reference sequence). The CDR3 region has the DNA TGTGCCAGTAGGACCGGGGGACAGGGGGAATCGGAGACCCAGTACTTC. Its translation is CASRTGGQGESETQYF.

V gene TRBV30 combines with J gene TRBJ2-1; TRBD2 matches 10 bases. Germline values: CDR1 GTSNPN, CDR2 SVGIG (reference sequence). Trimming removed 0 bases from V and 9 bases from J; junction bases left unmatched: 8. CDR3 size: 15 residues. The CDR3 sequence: CAWSVAAGGRREQFF. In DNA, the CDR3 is TGTGCCTGGAGTGTAGCAGCGGGAGGGCGTCGTGAGCAGTTCTTC.

CDR3 DNA: TGTGCCAGCAGCGCGGACCCCACAGATACGCAGTATTTT. Its protein product is CASSADPTDTQYF. The chain links TRBV7-2 to TRBJ2-3; D is undetermined. Germline CDR1 reads SGHTA; CDR2 reads FQGNSA. V was cut by 5 bases and J by 2 bases, with 8 bases left in between. The CDR3 extends over 13 amino acids.

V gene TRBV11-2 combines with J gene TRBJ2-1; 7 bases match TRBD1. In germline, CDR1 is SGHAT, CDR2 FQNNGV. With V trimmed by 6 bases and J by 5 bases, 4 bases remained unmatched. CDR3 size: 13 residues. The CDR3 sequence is CASRRTGNNEQFF. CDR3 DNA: TGTGCCAGCAGGAGGACAGGAAACAATGAGCAGTTCTTC. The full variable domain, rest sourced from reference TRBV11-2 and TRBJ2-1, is EAGVAQSPRYKIIEKRQSVAFWCNPISGHATLYWYQQILGQGPKLLIQFQNNGVVDDSQLPKDRFSAERLKGVDSTLKIQPAKLEDSAVYLCASRRTGNNEQFFGPGTRLTVL.

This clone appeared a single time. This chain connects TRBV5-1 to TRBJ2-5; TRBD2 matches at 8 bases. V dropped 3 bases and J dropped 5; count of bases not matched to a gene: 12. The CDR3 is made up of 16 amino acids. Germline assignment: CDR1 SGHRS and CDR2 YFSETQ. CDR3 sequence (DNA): TGCGCCAGCAGCTATTTCCCCCGGGGGGGCGGCGAGACCCAGTACTTC. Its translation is CASSYFPRGGGETQYF.

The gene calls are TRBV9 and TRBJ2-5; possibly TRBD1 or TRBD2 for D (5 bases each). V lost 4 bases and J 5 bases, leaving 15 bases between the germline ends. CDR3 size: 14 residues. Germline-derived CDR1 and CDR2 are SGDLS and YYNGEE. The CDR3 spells CASSKGLEGETQYF. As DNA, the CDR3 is TGTGCCAGCAGCAAAGGACTCGAGGGGGAGACCCAGTACTTC.

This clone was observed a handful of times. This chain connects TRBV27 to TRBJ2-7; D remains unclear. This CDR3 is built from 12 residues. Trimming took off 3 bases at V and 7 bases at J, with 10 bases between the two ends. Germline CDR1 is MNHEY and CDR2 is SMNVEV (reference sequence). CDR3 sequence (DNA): TGTGCCAGCAGTTTCTTAGGAAGGGAGCAGTACTTC. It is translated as CASSFLGREQYF.

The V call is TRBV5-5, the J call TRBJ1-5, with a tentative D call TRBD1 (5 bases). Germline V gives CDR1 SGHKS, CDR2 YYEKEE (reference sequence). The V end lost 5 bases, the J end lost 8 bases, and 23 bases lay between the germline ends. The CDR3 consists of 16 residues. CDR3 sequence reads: CASRQSTQGRSEPQHF. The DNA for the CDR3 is TGTGCCAGCAGACAATCAACTCAGGGTAGGTCGGAGCCCCAGCATTTT.

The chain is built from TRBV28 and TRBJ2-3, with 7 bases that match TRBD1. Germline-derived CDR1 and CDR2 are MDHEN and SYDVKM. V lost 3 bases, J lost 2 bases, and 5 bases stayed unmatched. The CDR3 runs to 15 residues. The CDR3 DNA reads TGTGCCAGCAGTTTTGAACAGGGGACCACAGATACGCAGTATTTT. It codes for CASSFEQGTTDTQYF.

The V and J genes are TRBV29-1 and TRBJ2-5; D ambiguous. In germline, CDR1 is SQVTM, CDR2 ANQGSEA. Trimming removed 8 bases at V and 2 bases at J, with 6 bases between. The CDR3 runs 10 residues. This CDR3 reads CSSRQETQYF. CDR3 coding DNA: TGCAGCTCTCGACAAGAGACCCAGTACTTC.

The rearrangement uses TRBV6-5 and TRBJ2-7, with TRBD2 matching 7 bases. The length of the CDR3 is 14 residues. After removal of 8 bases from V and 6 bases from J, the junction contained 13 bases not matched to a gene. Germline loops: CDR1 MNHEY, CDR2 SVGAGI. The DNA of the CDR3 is TGTGCCAGCGAGGGGCGGGAGCGTTTTTTCGAGCAGTACTTC. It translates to CASEGRERFFEQYF.